The next 28 T cell receptor beta chains were all read from a single sample in a study of response to subunit inactivated influenza vaccine. TCRdb reanalysed the RT-PCR reads using MiXCR and keeps one entry per CDR3 protein. Here the sample spans roughly 500,000 distinct CDR3 sequences, under 30% being singletons. Another study also made use of these data, one on T cells expressing NK-cell markers. Per that study: Synthesis of TCR beta cDNA relied on 5'RACE template switching carrying UMIs.

This material consisted of CD4+ T cells sorted from PBMCs, taken 11 to 12 days after vaccination. The receptors shown here come from a man aged 50-59 years who received an inactivated influenza vaccine.

This clonotype has a handful of counts. The chain couples TRBV12-5 to TRBJ2-1; TRBD2 agrees at 7 bases. The V gene end was trimmed by 7 bases and the J gene end by 2 bases; junction bases not matched to a gene: 8. CDR3 length: 15 residues. CDR1 and CDR2 (germline): LGHNT, FRNRAP. CDR3 nucleotide sequence: TGTGCTAGTGCCCCTAGCGGTTACCCCTACAATGAGCAGTTCTTC. Translated: CASAPSGYPYNEQFF. Looking up the rest from reference TRBV12-5 and TRBJ2-1 gives the full variable domain: DARVTQTPRHKVTEMGQEVTMRCQPILGHNTVFWYRQTMMQGLELLAYFRNRAPLDDSGMPKDRFSAEMPDATLATLKIQPSEPRDSAVYFCASAPSGYPYNEQFFGPGTRLTVL.

The chain links TRBV10-1 to TRBJ2-7, with D possibly TRBD1 on 5 matching bases. V lost 3 bases and J lost 4, with 10 bases in between. The germline V gene has CDR1 WNHNN and CDR2 SYGVQD (reference sequence). The CDR3 is made up of 13 amino acids. The DNA of the CDR3 is TGCGCCAGCAGTGAAAATCAGGGTTACGAGCAGTACTTC. Amino acid sequence: CASSENQGYEQYF.

Here the CDR3 reads CASSSSVYNEQFF. CDR3 nucleotide sequence: TGTGCCAGCAGCTCTAGCGTCTACAATGAGCAGTTCTTC. The chain links TRBV12-3 or TRBV12-4 to TRBJ2-1, with D perhaps matching TRBD2 (6 bases). V was pared by 6 bases and J by 3 bases, with 9 bases between. The CDR3 covers 13 residues.

This clonotype was detected only once. The V gene is TRBV7-2, the J gene TRBJ1-5; TRBD1 matches 7 bases. The germline gives CDR1 SGHTA, CDR2 FQGNSA. The CDR3 length is 15 residues. V lost 4 bases and J lost 8; bases outside the gene matches: 11. The CDR3 DNA sequence: TGTGCCAGCAGCTCACAGGGGCTTCCGGGGGAGCCCCAGCATTTT. Its protein product is CASSSQGLPGEPQHF.

This clonotype was recorded a few times. The chain joins TRBV14 to TRBJ1-1; 7 bases align to TRBD1. The germline V gene has CDR1 SGHDN and CDR2 FVKESK. Trimming removed 5 bases from V and 0 bases from J; junction bases left unmatched: 6. This CDR3 is built from 15 residues. The CDR3 sequence is CASSKYRGVNTEAFF. The CDR3 nucleotides read TGTGCCAGCAGCAAATACAGGGGAGTGAACACTGAAGCTTTCTTT.

This rearrangement joins TRBV15 to TRBJ2-5; D is tentatively TRBD1 or TRBD2 (6 bases each). In germline, CDR1 is LNHNV, CDR2 YYDKDF (reference sequence). CDR3 size: 16 residues. Trimming removed 1 base at V and 4 bases at J, with 16 bases between. The CDR3 nucleotides are TGTGCCACCAGCAGAGGAAGCTGGGGGGCCACAGAGACCCAGTACTTC. Translating gives CATSRGSWGATETQYF.

This clonotype was picked up a small number of times. The rearrangement joins TRBV11-1 to TRBJ2-6; unclear D gene. CDR3 length: 15 amino acids. Trimming removed 3 bases from V and 0 bases from J, with 6 bases in between. From germline, CDR1 is SGHAT and CDR2 FQDESV (reference sequence). The CDR3 region is CASSFRPSGANVLTF. The DNA of the CDR3 is TGTGCCAGCAGCTTTAGGCCCTCTGGGGCCAACGTCCTGACTTTC.

This clonotype came up a few times. The chain combines TRBV28 with TRBJ1-1, with 8 bases aligning to TRBD1. Germline V gives CDR1 MDHEN, CDR2 SYDVKM. V lost 2 bases, J lost 4 bases, and 3 bases stayed unmatched. The CDR3 is 14 amino acids. CDR3 DNA: TGTGCCAGCAGTTTACCGACAGGGGCCACTGAAGCTTTCTTT. This encodes CASSLPTGATEAFF.

This clonotype was recorded many times. CDR3 region: CASSLSGANEQFF. CDR3 nucleotide sequence: TGTGCCAGCAGTCTAAGCGGGGCTAATGAGCAGTTCTTC. V gene TRBV7-3 combines with J gene TRBJ2-1, with TRBD2 matching 7 bases. From germline, CDR1 is SGHTA and CDR2 FQGTGA. J gave up 7 bases and V 6 bases, and 6 bases lay outside the gene matches. The CDR3 is 13 residues long.

This clonotype was observed a few times. The chain has TRBV2 and TRBJ2-5; 9 bases align to TRBD2. Unmatched junction bases numbered 12, after V lost 8 bases and J lost 5 bases. There are 15 residues in the CDR3. Germline assignment: CDR1 SNHLY and CDR2 FYNNEI. In DNA form, the CDR3 reads TGTGCCAGCCGCCCTGTAGCGGGAGCTGGGGAGACCCAGTACTTC. This codes for CASRPVAGAGETQYF.

V gene TRBV4-3 combines with J gene TRBJ2-7; D not certain. V lost 8 bases to trimming and J lost 6 bases, with 17 bases between them. Germline-derived CDR1 and CDR2 are LGHNA and YSLEER. This CDR3 is 13 amino acids long. The CDR3 DNA is TGCGCCAGCCCCGGTCCTAGGACGGGCGAGCAGTACTTC. This translates into CASPGPRTGEQYF.

The rearrangement links TRBV28 to TRBJ2-3, with D possibly TRBD2 on 5 matching bases. Germline assignment: CDR1 MDHEN and CDR2 SYDVKM. V lost 8 bases and J 3 bases, leaving 12 bases between the germline ends. The CDR3 runs 13 residues. The CDR3 loop reads CASVRDQTDTQYF. In DNA, the CDR3 is TGTGCCAGCGTCCGGGATCAGACAGATACGCAGTATTTT.

As regards this clonotype: One base away lies a much larger clone, so this may be a sequencing read error. The CDR3 spells CASRREGELFF. CDR3 coding DNA: TGTGCCAGCAGGCGGGAGGGTGAGCTGTTCTTC. The J gene is TRBJ2-1, the V gene TRBV12-3 or TRBV12-4, with TRBD2 matching over 9 bases. The CDR3 has 11 residues.

In its sample, this clonotype was seen a few times. The chain has TRBV18 and TRBJ2-1; D is unresolved. This CDR3 is 12 amino acids long. V was trimmed by 3 bases and J by 10 bases, leaving 10 bases between them. CDR1 is KGHSH, CDR2 LQKENI, per germline. CDR3 loop: CASSPAGQEQFF. Written as DNA, the CDR3 is TGTGCCAGCTCACCGGCCGGGCAAGAGCAGTTCTTC.

The rearrangement uses TRBV21-1 and TRBJ1-1; TRBD1 is the table's D call and was not checked against the DNA. TRBV21-1 is designated a pseudogene. CDR3 length: 16 amino acids. The CDR3 DNA reads TGTGCCAGCAGCAAAGCGCCGAGGTCAGGGGGGACTGAAGCTTTCTTT. The encoded protein is CASSKAPRSGGTEAFF.

This clonotype was seen only a few times. The V gene is TRBV12-3 or TRBV12-4, the J gene TRBJ2-1; maybe TRBD1 (5 bases). V lost 2 bases, J lost 5 bases, and 10 bases lay in between. The CDR3 spans 14 residues. This CDR3 reads CASSLWGSNNEQFF. For the CDR3, the DNA is TGTGCCAGCAGTTTATGGGGCTCGAACAATGAGCAGTTCTTC.

This chain joins TRBV20-1 and TRBJ2-1, with TRBD2 identical over 9 bases. Germline assignment: CDR1 DFQATT and CDR2 SNEGSKA (reference sequence). The CDR3 extends over 16 amino acids. Trimming took 1 base from V and 8 from J; bases not matched to a gene: 12. The CDR3 DNA reads as TGCAGTGCTAGAGGGGGTCTAGCGGGAAAGATAGATGAGCAGTTCTTC. Residues: CSARGGLAGKIDEQFF.

The gene calls are TRBV24-1 and TRBJ2-3, with D uncertain. Trimming left V 6 bases short and J 7 bases short, with 7 bases between. Germline-derived CDR1 and CDR2 are KGHDR and SFDVKD. This CDR3 has 11 residues. The chain's CDR3 is CATSLMNTQYF. The CDR3 DNA reads TGTGCCACCAGTCTCATGAATACGCAGTATTTT.

This clonotype has at least ten counts. The genes are TRBV20-1 and TRBJ2-1, with 8 positions matching TRBD2. Germline V gene data show CDR1 as DFQATT and CDR2 as SNEGSKA (reference sequence). The ends lost 6 bases at V and 9 bases at J; junction bases unmatched: 13. The CDR3 has 14 residues. Here the CDR3 DNA reads TGCAGTGCCGGGAGGGGACCAGGTAACAGTGAGCAGTTCTTC. Encoded protein: CSAGRGPGNSEQFF.

This clonotype was recorded a few times. The CDR3 loop reads CASSQASSGSYEQYF. The CDR3 region has the DNA TGTGCCAGCAGCCAAGCGTCTAGCGGAAGCTACGAGCAGTACTTC. The chain couples TRBV4-2 to TRBJ2-7, with 7 nucleotides matching TRBD2. CDR3 length: 15 residues. Germline CDR1 LGHNA, CDR2 YNFKEQ. Losses at the gene ends were 1 base for V and 3 bases for J; bases not matched to a gene: 6.

The sample holds a few counts of this clonotype. J is TRBJ2-3 and V is TRBV4-2; no reliable D call. Per germline, CDR1 LGHNA and CDR2 YNFKEQ. The CDR3 is 14 amino acids. Deletions cut 1 base from V and 3 bases from J, with 8 bases between. CDR3 in amino acids: CASSQGYGTDTQYF. The DNA for the CDR3 is TGTGCCAGCAGCCAAGGGTACGGAACAGATACGCAGTATTTT.

V usage is TRBV12-3 or TRBV12-4 and J usage is TRBJ2-1; 13 bases are shared with TRBD2. This CDR3 has 18 residues. Unmatched junction bases numbered 9, after V lost 6 bases and J lost 1 base. The CDR3 protein is CASSGTSGGAKSYNEQFF. DNA for the CDR3: TGTGCCAGCAGCGGAACTAGCGGGGGGGCCAAATCCTACAATGAGCAGTTCTTC.

This clonotype appeared a few times. V usage is TRBV7-9 and J usage is TRBJ1-5, with D possibly being TRBD1 (6 bases). The CDR3 runs to 15 residues. Between the trimmed V and J ends, which lost 8 bases and 3 bases, there was a span of 17 bases. Germline V CDR1 and CDR2: SEHNR, FQNEAQ (reference sequence). CDR3 sequence: CASSNLEGDNQPQHF. The DNA of the CDR3 is TGTGCCAGCTCAAACCTAGAGGGGGACAATCAGCCCCAGCATTTT.

This clonotype was picked up one time. The V gene is TRBV10-3, the J gene TRBJ2-2; the match to TRBD1 covers 8 bases. CDR3 length equals 15 residues. The germline V gene encodes CDR1 ENHRY and CDR2 SYGVKD. Germline trimming cut 3 bases from V and 7 bases from J; bases unmatched to any gene: 7. CDR3 loop: CAISDRQGKVGELFF. For the CDR3, the DNA is TGTGCCATCAGTGATAGACAGGGGAAAGTCGGGGAGCTGTTTTTT.

This clonotype has more than one count but fewer than ten. The gene calls are TRBV5-1 and TRBJ1-1, with 7 bases that match TRBD1. Germline assignment: CDR1 SGHRS and CDR2 YFSETQ. The CDR3 runs to 19 residues. V shed 0 bases and J 4 bases; nucleotides not matched to a gene: 18. The DNA of the CDR3 is TGCGCCAGCAGCTTGGCCCACTGGGAGGGGGCCATCGAGCGCACTGAAGCTTTCTTT. This translates into CASSLAHWEGAIERTEAFF.

V gene TRBV18 combines with J gene TRBJ2-7; the D call may be TRBD1 or TRBD2 (5 bases each). The CDR3 is made up of 14 amino acids. The germline V gene has CDR1 KGHSH and CDR2 LQKENI. Trimming removed 3 bases at V and 4 bases at J, with 13 bases between. CDR3 protein: CASSPGSGGYEQYF. In DNA, the CDR3 is TGTGCCAGCTCACCGGGGAGTGGGGGTTACGAGCAGTACTTC.

J is TRBJ1-1 and V is TRBV6-1, with 9 nucleotides matching TRBD1. The germline CDR1 and CDR2 sequences are MNHNS and SASEGT. The length of the CDR3 is 14 residues. With 6 bases clipped from V and 7 bases from J, the junction kept 9 bases outside the gene matches. The DNA of the CDR3 is TGTGCCAGCAGGGCCGGGACAGGGAAGTTTGAAGCTTTCTTT. It specifies CASRAGTGKFEAFF.

This sequence joins TRBV10-2 and TRBJ2-7, with D perhaps given as TRBD1 or TRBD2 (5 bases each). CDR3 length: 15 amino acids. Deletions cut 3 bases from V and 2 bases from J, with 14 bases between. The germline gives CDR1 WSHSY, CDR2 SAAADI. CDR3 sequence: CASSETGAATYEQYF. The CDR3, as DNA: TGCGCCAGCAGTGAAACCGGGGCAGCTACCTACGAGCAGTACTTC.